This T cell receptor (beta chain) was identified during a study of blood T cell repertoires in COVID-19 (dated by TCRdb to the early 2020s). Notes on the research overall: Samples covering the acute and convalescent phases of COVID-19 were provided by collaborators in the United States, Italy and Spain. The sample metadata nearly always contained a de-identified subject ID, COVID-19 status, age in years and sex. Subjects who had been exposed to COVID-19, were actively infected with it, or had recovered from it provided the deeply sampled blood TCRbeta repertoires that made up the dataset. The repertoires were made available in a free public database intended to serve as a resource for research on the immune response to SARS-CoV-2. The material from the prospective study consisted of cDNA or gDNA derived from T cells, B-cell-depleted T cells, or PBMCs. HLA class I and class II types, where available, came from metadata supplied by the sample provider rather than from assay-based typing. Samples came from the ongoing ImmuneRACE study (first 160 participants) plus 1,254 subjects from 6 global collaborators. Study-level results and caveats: How much clinical and demographic metadata was included differed by source and by participant, and the metadata was provided uncurated.

Concerning this clone itself: The antigen this receptor binds is unknown. Nothing much larger sits one base from this clone, and base qualities are not available.

The germline V gene supplies CDR1 SGHRS and CDR2 YFSETQ. The CDR3 goes from the cysteine to the phenylalanine over 14 residues. The retained sequence is limited to the CDR3, 42 bases, with the frame set at the first base. V loses 4 bases of germline sequence and J loses 4 bases, and the interval between the two ends is 15 bases. TCRbeta CDR3 regions were amplified from genomic DNA using the immunoSEQ Assay, a bias-controlled multiplex PCR. For the original study's pipeline: Nucleated cell counts per sample were estimated from amplification of reference gene primers within the assay. To quantify the absolute abundance of each unique TCRbeta CDR3 rearrangement, sequence reads were collapsed and filtered. For each sample, productive Simpson clonality was calculated as the square root of Simpson's diversity index over productive rearrangements. TCRdb holds this immuneACCESS table with in-frame rearrangements only. Some clones are missing; in checked studies, unresolved V genes explain under half, and the rest has no known cause. The D gene and trimming were derived from the DNA, and the V and J assignments and clone size from that table. The sample table records fewer than 450,000 clones; roughly 87% of these occur just once. The ten largest clones add up to under 1.3% of the sample.

In the prospective study, participants were roughly 18 to 100 years old, resided in 24 geographic areas of the United States, and were enrolled through a virtual design. In the prospective study, participants were assigned to cohorts based on the clinical history participants reported in a screening survey and a study questionnaire. Recovered participants in ImmuneRACE Cohort 3 were defined by two consecutive negative NP/OP PCR tests, clearance by a healthcare professional, or resolution of symptoms. Each participant in the prospective study had whole blood, serum and a nasopharyngeal or oropharyngeal swab collected by mobile phlebotomists. Additional blood draws and questionnaires over an approximately two-month period could optionally be provided by prospective study participants. Before DNA extraction, prospective study blood samples were shipped either frozen or at room temperature.

This chain is built from TRBV5-1 and TRBJ2-7, with TRBD2 perhaps the D gene, on 6 matching bases. This clonotype was sampled from a woman aged 25 to 39 who had recovered from COVID-19. Sequenced: PBMCs or T cells enriched from blood (not recorded which). The DNA sequence is given as TGCGCCAGCAGCCCGGCGGGGCAGACTTACGAGCAGTACTTC. It codes for CASSPAGQTYEQYF.